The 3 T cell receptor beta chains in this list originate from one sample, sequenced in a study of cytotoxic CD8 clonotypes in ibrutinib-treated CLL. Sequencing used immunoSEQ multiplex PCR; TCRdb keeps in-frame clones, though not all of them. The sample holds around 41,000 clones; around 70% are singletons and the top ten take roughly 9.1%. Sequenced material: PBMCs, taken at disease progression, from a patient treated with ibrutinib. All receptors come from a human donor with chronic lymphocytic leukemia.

The CDR3 loop reads CASSESGTGSNEQFF. The DNA for the CDR3 is TGTGCCAGCAGTGAAAGCGGGACAGGGAGTAATGAGCAGTTCTTC. This chain links TRBV6-1 with TRBJ2-1, with 9 bases aligning to TRBD1. Germline CDR1 MNHNS, CDR2 SASEGT. V lost 2 bases to trimming and J lost 7 bases; unmatched junction nucleotides: 6. CDR3 size: 15 residues.

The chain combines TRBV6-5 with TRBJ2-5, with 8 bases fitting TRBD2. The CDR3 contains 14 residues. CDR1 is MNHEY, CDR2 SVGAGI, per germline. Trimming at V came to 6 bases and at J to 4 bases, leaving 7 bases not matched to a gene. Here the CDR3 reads CASSHGGGGETQYF. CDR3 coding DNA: TGTGCCAGCAGCCACGGGGGGGGCGGAGAGACCCAGTACTTC.

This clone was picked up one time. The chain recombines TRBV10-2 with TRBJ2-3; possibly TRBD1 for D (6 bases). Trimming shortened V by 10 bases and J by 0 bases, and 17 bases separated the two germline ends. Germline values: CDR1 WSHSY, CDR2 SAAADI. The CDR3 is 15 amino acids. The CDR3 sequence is CAIGVTGQSTDTQYF. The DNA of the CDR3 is TGCGCCATCGGTGTTACAGGACAGAGCACAGATACGCAGTATTTT.